These 27 T cell receptor beta chains came from one sample sequenced in a study of blood T cells in healthy people across ages. Through a sample-barcoded 5' primer and a J-beta primer mix, a second PCR was run for roughly 7 to 12 cycles. TCRdb re-derived calls from the 5' RACE reads in MiXCR, one entry per CDR3 protein. The profile shows over a million distinct CDR3 sequences, less than 25% of them singletons. The sample was also linked to a second study, of T cells of mothers and their children.

The sample comprised blood. The receptors come from a girl aged 2-9 years in good health.

The rearrangement joins TRBV5-6 to TRBJ2-5; weak D call: TRBD2 (5 bases). This CDR3 contains 16 residues. Trimming pared 1 base from V and 0 bases from J, leaving 13 bases between. Looked up from germline, CDR1 is SGHDT and CDR2 is YYEEEE. The CDR3 sequence: CASSLSTRAYQETQYF. DNA of the CDR3: TGTGCCAGCAGCTTGTCAACGCGGGCGTACCAAGAGACCCAGTACTTC.

This clonotype was seen at least ten times. This chain connects TRBV6-2 or TRBV6-3 to TRBJ2-7; TRBD1 agrees at 8 bases. From germline, CDR1 is MNHEY and CDR2 SVGEGT. There are 13 residues in the CDR3. The V and J ends lost 4 bases and 2 bases, in that order; junction bases with no gene match: 1. Written as DNA, the CDR3 is TGTGCCAGCAGTTGGGGACAGGCCTACGAGCAGTACTTC. The encoded protein is CASSWGQAYEQYF.

Only a few counts were recorded for this clonotype. The V and J genes are TRBV12-3 or TRBV12-4 and TRBJ2-1; TRBD2 aligns across 14 bases. The CDR3 consists of 16 residues. After removal of 5 bases from V and 1 base from J, the junction contained 1 base not matched to a gene. CDR3 loop: CASSRTSGGSYNEQFF. CDR3 DNA: TGTGCCAGCAGTCGGACTAGCGGGGGGTCCTACAATGAGCAGTTCTTC.

This clonotype was observed a few times. The V call is TRBV18, the J call TRBJ2-1; D is possibly TRBD2 (5 bases). The J call may be wrong; the DNA end is better matched by TRBJ2-5. Germline CDR1 KGHSH, CDR2 LQKENI. CDR3 length: 14 residues. CDR3 protein: CASSPRAARETQYF. The CDR3 DNA is TGTGCCAGCTCACCCCGAGCGGCACGGGAGACCCAGTACTTC.

The J gene is TRBJ1-2, the V gene TRBV20-1, with 7 bases identical to TRBD1. Germline V lookup: CDR1 DFQATT, CDR2 SNEGSKA (reference sequence). J was trimmed by 3 bases and V by 6 bases; bases with no gene match: 10. The CDR3 runs 14 residues. The CDR3 spells CSASDRVGYYGYTF. The CDR3 coding sequence is TGCAGTGCCAGCGACAGGGTAGGGTACTATGGCTACACCTTC.

This clonotype has more than one count but fewer than ten. The rearrangement links TRBV5-1 to TRBJ2-7; a possible D gene is TRBD1 (6 bases). From germline, CDR1 is SGHRS and CDR2 YFSETQ. V was pared by 3 bases and J by 3 bases, with 13 bases between. There are 14 residues in the CDR3. The CDR3 here is CASSSDRSNYEQYF. The CDR3 region has the DNA TGCGCCAGCAGCTCGGACAGATCTAACTACGAGCAGTACTTC.

This clonotype was counted only a few times. The V and J genes are TRBV7-9 and TRBJ1-2, with TRBD1 matching over 7 bases. The V segment lost 7 bases and the J segment 2 bases; nucleotides outside the gene matches: 10. The germline gives CDR1 SEHNR, CDR2 FQNEAQ (reference sequence). The CDR3 has 15 amino acids. The CDR3 loop is CASTLAGGVNYGYTF. CDR3 sequence (DNA): TGTGCCAGCACGTTGGCAGGGGGGGTCAACTATGGCTACACCTTC.

The chain links TRBV6-2 or TRBV6-3 to TRBJ2-7; no reliable D call. The germline V and J ends were trimmed by 2 bases and 2 bases, with 7 bases remaining between them. Germline V gene lookup returns CDR1 MNHEY and CDR2 SVGEGT. The length of the CDR3 is 13 residues. The CDR3 coding sequence is TGTGCCAGCAGTTACGGACCCACCTACGAGCAGTACTTC. Translating gives CASSYGPTYEQYF.

The sample holds a few counts of this clonotype. The rearrangement links TRBV7-9 to TRBJ2-7; TRBD1 agrees at 7 bases. The CDR3 runs 14 residues. Trimming cost V 5 bases and J 4 bases; bases outside gene matches: 8. Germline-derived CDR1 and CDR2 are SEHNR and FQNEAQ (reference sequence). The CDR3, as DNA: TGTGCCAGCAGCCCAAGACAGGGTGGGTACGAGCAGTACTTC. This codes for CASSPRQGGYEQYF. The complete variable domain, with remaining parts taken from reference TRBV7-9 and TRBJ2-7, reads DTGVSQNPRHKITKRGQNVTFRCDPISEHNRLYWYRQTLGQGPEFLTYFQNEAQLEKSRLLSDRFSAERPKGSFSTLEIQRTEQGDSAMYLCASSPRQGGYEQYFGPGTRLTVT.

This clonotype came up a few times. The J gene is TRBJ2-1, the V gene TRBV7-8, with D perhaps matching TRBD2 (5 bases). In germline, CDR1 is SGHVS, CDR2 FQNEAQ. The CDR3 has 16 residues. The germline V and J ends were trimmed by 1 base and 1 base, with 11 bases remaining between them. The CDR3 sequence is CASSLGRTLSYNEQFF. CDR3 nucleotide sequence: TGTGCCAGCAGCTTAGGAAGGACTCTGTCCTACAATGAGCAGTTCTTC.

This clonotype has a count of ten or more. The chain uses TRBV7-9 and TRBJ1-4, with TRBD1 matching over 7 bases. From germline, CDR1 is SEHNR and CDR2 FQNEAQ (reference sequence). After removal of 3 bases from V and 5 bases from J, the junction contained 3 bases not matched to a gene. The CDR3 is 14 residues long. CDR3 sequence (DNA): TGTGCCAGCAGCTTGGGACAGAAAAATGAAAAACTGTTTTTT. This sequence encodes CASSLGQKNEKLFF.

The chain combines TRBV11-2 with TRBJ2-1, with 7 bases lining up with TRBD1. Germline V gene lookup returns CDR1 SGHAT and CDR2 FQNNGV. The J segment lost 3 bases and the V segment lost 3 bases, leaving 2 bases of the junction unmatched. CDR3 length: 14 amino acids. The CDR3 here is CASSFRTGYNEQFF. The DNA of the CDR3 is TGTGCCAGCAGCTTTAGGACAGGCTACAATGAGCAGTTCTTC.

The sample holds a few counts of this clonotype. The J gene is TRBJ1-2, the V gene TRBV20-1; D is uncertain. V lost 8 bases to trimming and J lost 2 bases, with 9 bases between them. The germline V gene has CDR1 DFQATT and CDR2 SNEGSKA (reference sequence). The CDR3 contains 11 residues. CDR3 bases: TGCAGTTCGACACCCAACTATGGCTACACCTTC. Protein sequence: CSSTPNYGYTF.

This clonotype was seen at least ten times. The chain links TRBV12-3 or TRBV12-4 to TRBJ1-6; D remains unclear. CDR3 length: 12 residues. Trimming took off 4 bases at V and 8 bases at J, with 6 bases between the two ends. This chain's CDR3 is CASSYPDSPLHF. As DNA, the CDR3 is TGTGCCAGCAGTTATCCCGATTCACCCCTCCACTTT.

This clonotype was recorded once. This rearrangement joins TRBV12-3 or TRBV12-4 to TRBJ2-3; D uncertain. V lost 6 bases and J 4 bases, leaving 11 bases between the germline ends. The CDR3 sequence is 13 residues long. The CDR3 here is CASSPVSADTQYF. The CDR3 region has the DNA TGTGCCAGCAGCCCGGTGAGCGCAGATACGCAGTATTTT.

This clonotype was seen only a few times. The V gene is TRBV24-1, the J gene TRBJ2-7, with D unresolved. Germline V CDR1 and CDR2: KGHDR, SFDVKD. This CDR3 spans 13 amino acids. V shed 4 bases and J shed 3 bases, with 9 bases lying between them. The CDR3 coding sequence is TGTGCCACCAGTGACCCCTACAGCTACGAGCAGTACTTC. Translating it yields CATSDPYSYEQYF.

The chain uses TRBV7-2 and TRBJ1-5; D may be TRBD1 (6 bases). The CDR3 length is 15 residues. Between the trimmed V and J ends, which lost 1 base and 3 bases, there was a span of 10 bases. Germline loops: CDR1 SGHTA, CDR2 FQGNSA. In DNA, the CDR3 is TGTGCCAGCAGCTTAGAACAGGGATACAATCAGCCCCAGCATTTT. Translated: CASSLEQGYNQPQHF. Filled out from reference TRBV7-2 and TRBJ1-5, the complete variable domain reads GAGVSQSPSNKVTEKGKDVELRCDPISGHTALYWYRQSLGQGLEFLIYFQGNSAPDKSGLPSDRFSAERTGGSVSTLTIQRTQQEDSAVYLCASSLEQGYNQPQHFGDGTRLSIL.

This chain links TRBV6-6 with TRBJ2-5; D gene uncertain. V shed 8 bases and J shed 5 bases, with 9 bases lying between them. Germline CDR1 is MNHNY and CDR2 is SVGAGI (reference sequence). The CDR3 totals 11 residues. Written as DNA, the CDR3 is TGTGCCAGCCGACAAGTCGAGACCCAGTACTTC. Residues: CASRQVETQYF.

The sample holds a few counts of this clonotype. The chain combines TRBV12-3 or TRBV12-4 with TRBJ2-7, with 7 bases that match TRBD1. This CDR3 has 14 residues. With V trimmed by 6 bases and J by 2 bases, 7 bases remained unmatched. CDR3 sequence (DNA): TGTGCCAGCAGACCTACAGGGGACGCCTACGAGCAGTACTTC. Translation: CASRPTGDAYEQYF.

This clonotype was counted only a few times. The chain recombines TRBV4-1 with TRBJ2-7; D may be TRBD2 (5 bases). Matching the DNA end better, TRBJ2-1 makes the J call doubtful. Germline CDR1 MGHRA, CDR2 YSYEKL. The CDR3 is 12 amino acids. The CDR3 DNA sequence: TGCGCCAGCAGCCGCGCCGGGGATTGGCAGTTCTTC. Protein: CASSRAGDWQFF.

The CDR3 protein is CASRFPQRYEQYF. CDR3 sequence (DNA): TGTGCCAGTCGTTTCCCCCAGAGGTACGAGCAGTACTTC. The chain is built from TRBV9 and TRBJ2-7; D unclear. The CDR3 loop spans 13 amino acids. CDR1 and CDR2 (germline): SGDLS, YYNGEE. The germline V and J ends were trimmed by 8 bases and 4 bases, with 16 bases remaining between them.

The V call is TRBV20-1, the J call TRBJ2-4; D uncertain. The CDR3 sequence is 14 residues long. V was trimmed by 5 bases and J by 2 bases, leaving 13 bases between them. CDR1 is DFQATT, CDR2 SNEGSKA, per germline (reference sequence). CDR3 loop: CSAPYTSTKNIQYF. The CDR3 DNA reads TGCAGTGCTCCCTATACATCAACCAAAAACATTCAGTACTTC.

This clonotype was detected only a few times. This chain uses TRBV12-3 or TRBV12-4 with TRBJ2-5; 12 nucleotides line up with TRBD2. With V trimmed by 4 bases and J by 5 bases, 5 bases remained unmatched. CDR3 length: 15 residues. The CDR3 nucleotides are TGTGCCAGCAGTTCGACTAGCGGGGGACCGGAGACCCAGTACTTC. This gives the protein CASSSTSGGPETQYF.

This clonotype occurred many times. The V call is TRBV4-1, the J call TRBJ1-2; 7 bases are shared with TRBD1. The CDR3 contains 17 residues. Looked up from germline, CDR1 is MGHRA and CDR2 is YSYEKL. V shed 0 bases, J shed 4 bases, and the junction held 11 bases outside the gene matches. The CDR3 DNA sequence: TGCGCCAGCAGCCAAGAACTACGGGACAGACCGCTCTATGGCTACACCTTC. The encoded protein is CASSQELRDRPLYGYTF.

J is TRBJ1-2 and V is TRBV28; D gene ambiguous. Germline assignment: CDR1 MDHEN and CDR2 SYDVKM. Trimming took off 7 bases at V and 4 bases at J, with 16 bases between the two ends. The CDR3 consists of 14 residues. CDR3 nucleotides: TGTGCCAGCACCGACCGATCAGGCGTCTATGGCTACACCTTC. It specifies CASTDRSGVYGYTF.

V and J are TRBV6-5 and TRBJ2-7; unclear D gene. This CDR3 has 14 amino acids. Germline CDR1 and CDR2: MNHEY and SVGAGI. With 6 bases removed from V and 0 bases from J, the gap between germline ends came to 12 bases. CDR3 region: CASSPRSSSYEQYF. The CDR3 bases are TGTGCCAGCAGCCCCAGAAGCTCCTCCTACGAGCAGTACTTC.

CDR3 sequence reads: CASSTGGLGGNTIYF. The CDR3 DNA follows: TGCGCCAGCAGCACAGGGGGTTTAGGTGGAAACACCATATATTTT. V is TRBV4-1 and J is TRBJ1-3, with 8 bases identical to TRBD1. There are 15 residues in the CDR3. The ends lost 5 bases at V and 3 bases at J; junction bases unmatched: 6. Germline V gene lookup returns CDR1 MGHRA and CDR2 YSYEKL.